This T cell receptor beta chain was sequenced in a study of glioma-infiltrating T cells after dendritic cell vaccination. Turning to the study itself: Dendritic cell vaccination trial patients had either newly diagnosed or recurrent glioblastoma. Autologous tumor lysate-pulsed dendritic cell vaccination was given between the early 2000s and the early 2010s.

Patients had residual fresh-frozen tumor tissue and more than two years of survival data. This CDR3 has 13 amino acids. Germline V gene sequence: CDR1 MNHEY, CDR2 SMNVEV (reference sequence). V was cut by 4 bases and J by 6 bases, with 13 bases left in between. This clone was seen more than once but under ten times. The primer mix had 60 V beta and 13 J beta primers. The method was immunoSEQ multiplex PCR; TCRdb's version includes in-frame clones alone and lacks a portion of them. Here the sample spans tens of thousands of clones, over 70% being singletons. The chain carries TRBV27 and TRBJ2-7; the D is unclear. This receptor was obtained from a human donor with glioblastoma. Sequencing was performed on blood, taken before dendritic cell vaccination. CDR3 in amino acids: CASSSAVRLEQYF. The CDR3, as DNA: TGTGCCAGCAGTTCGGCCGTCAGGCTCGAGCAGTACTTC.